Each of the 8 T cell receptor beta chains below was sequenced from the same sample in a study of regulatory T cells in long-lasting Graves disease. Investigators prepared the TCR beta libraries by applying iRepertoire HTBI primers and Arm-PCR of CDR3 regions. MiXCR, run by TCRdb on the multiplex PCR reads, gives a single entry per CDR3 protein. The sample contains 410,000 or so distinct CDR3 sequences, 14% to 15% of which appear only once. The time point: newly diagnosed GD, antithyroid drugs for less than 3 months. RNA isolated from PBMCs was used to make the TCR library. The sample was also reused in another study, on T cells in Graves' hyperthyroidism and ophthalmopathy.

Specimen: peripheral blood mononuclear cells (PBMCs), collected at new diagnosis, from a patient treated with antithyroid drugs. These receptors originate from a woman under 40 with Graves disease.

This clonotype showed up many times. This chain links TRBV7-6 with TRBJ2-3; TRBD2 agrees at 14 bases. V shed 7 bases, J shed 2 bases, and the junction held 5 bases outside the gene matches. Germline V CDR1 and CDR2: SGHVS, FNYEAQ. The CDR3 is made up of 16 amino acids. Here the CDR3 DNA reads TGTGCCAGCACGGGACTAGCGGGGGACATCACAGATACGCAGTATTTT. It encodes CASTGLAGDITDTQYF.

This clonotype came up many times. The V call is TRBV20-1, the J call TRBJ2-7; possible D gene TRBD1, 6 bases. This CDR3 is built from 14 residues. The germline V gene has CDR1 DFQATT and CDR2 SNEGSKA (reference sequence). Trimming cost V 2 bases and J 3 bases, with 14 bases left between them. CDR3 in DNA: TGCAGTGCTAGAAGCCGGGACACCAACTACGAGCAGTACTTC. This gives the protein CSARSRDTNYEQYF.

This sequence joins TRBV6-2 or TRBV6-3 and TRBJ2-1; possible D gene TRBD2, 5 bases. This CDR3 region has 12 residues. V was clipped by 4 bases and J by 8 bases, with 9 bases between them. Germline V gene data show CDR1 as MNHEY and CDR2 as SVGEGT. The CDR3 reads CASSLLVDEQFF. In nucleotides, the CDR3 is TGTGCCAGCAGTTTACTAGTAGATGAGCAGTTCTTC.

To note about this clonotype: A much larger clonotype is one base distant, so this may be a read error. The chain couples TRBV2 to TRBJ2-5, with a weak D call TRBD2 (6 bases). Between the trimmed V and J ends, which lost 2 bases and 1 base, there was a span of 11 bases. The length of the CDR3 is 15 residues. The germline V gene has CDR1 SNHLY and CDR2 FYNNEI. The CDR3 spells CASSETGLLQETQYF. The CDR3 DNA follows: TGTGCCAGCAGTGAAACGGGACTGCTCCAAGAGACCCAGTACTTC.

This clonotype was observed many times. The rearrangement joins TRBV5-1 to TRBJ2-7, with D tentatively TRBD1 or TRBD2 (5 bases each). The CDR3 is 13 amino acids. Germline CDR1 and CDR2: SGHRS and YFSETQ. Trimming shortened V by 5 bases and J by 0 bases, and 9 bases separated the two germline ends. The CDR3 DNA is TGCGCCAGCAGTTGGGGGATCTCCTACGAGCAGTACTTC. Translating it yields CASSWGISYEQYF.

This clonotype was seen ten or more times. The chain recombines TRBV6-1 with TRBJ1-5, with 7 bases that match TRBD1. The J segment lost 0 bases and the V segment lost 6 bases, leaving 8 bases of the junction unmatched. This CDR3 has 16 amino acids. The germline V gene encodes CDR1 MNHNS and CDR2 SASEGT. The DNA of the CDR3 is TGTGCCAGCAGCGCTGACCACAGGGGTAGCAATCAGCCCCAGCATTTT. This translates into CASSADHRGSNQPQHF.

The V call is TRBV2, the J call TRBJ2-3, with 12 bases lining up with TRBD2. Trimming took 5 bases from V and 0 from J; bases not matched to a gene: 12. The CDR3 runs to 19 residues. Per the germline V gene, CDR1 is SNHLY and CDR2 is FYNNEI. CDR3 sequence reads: CASSLRPPGLAGSTDTQYF. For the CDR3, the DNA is TGTGCCAGCAGTCTTAGACCACCCGGACTAGCGGGGAGCACAGATACGCAGTATTTT.

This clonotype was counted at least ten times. CDR3 in amino acids: CASRKTGDNEQFF. For the CDR3, the DNA is TGTGCCAGCAGAAAGACGGGAGACAATGAGCAGTTCTTC. This chain uses TRBV28 with TRBJ2-1, with D possibly TRBD2 on 6 matching bases. Per germline, CDR1 MDHEN and CDR2 SYDVKM. The V end was cut by 6 bases, the J end by 5 bases, with 11 bases between. The CDR3 is 13 amino acids.